This T cell receptor (beta chain) originates from a study of blood T cell repertoires in COVID-19. Whole-study context: Italy, Spain and the United States were the sources of the convalescent and acute COVID-19 samples. T cells, B-cell-depleted T cells, or PBMCs supplied cDNA or gDNA.

Study processing details: Amplification with reference gene primers provided the estimates of nucleated cell counts. The data were produced by immunoSEQ multiplex PCR, yet TCRdb's version contains in-frame clones alone and is incomplete. V and J calls and clone size are as listed in that table; D and trimming were resolved from the DNA. The top ten clones hold 12% of a sample with some 200,000 clones, almost 85% of them seen once. The CDR3 covers 14 residues. Trimming stripped 5 bases from V and 2 bases from J, with 10 bases between. Germline V gene data show CDR1 as SGHNT and CDR2 as YENEEA. The chain has TRBV11-3 and TRBJ1-3; weak D call: TRBD1 (5 bases). The clonotype comes from a woman aged 40 to 55 with acute or convalescent COVID-19. The source material was peripheral blood. CDR3: CASSLQGPGNTIYF. CDR3 nucleotides: TGTGCCAGCAGCCTCCAGGGCCCTGGAAACACCATATATTTT.